This is a list of T cell receptor beta chains from one sample in a study of CD8 T cells in Susac syndrome. A single record per CDR3 protein comes from TCRdb applying MiXCR to the immunoSEQ multiplex PCR reads. The data hold 70,000 or so distinct CDR3 sequences, with less than 95% observed a single time. The sequencing sample was made of CD8+ T cells from PBMCs. These receptors were taken from a human donor with multiple sclerosis. The CDR3 runs from the conserved cysteine through the conserved F or W. The D gene is left open where the match is weak. The listing skips clone size in some rows; elsewhere it reads once, few, many or a size class.

size,J,D,V,DNA,CDR3
.,TRBJ2-3,.,TRBV10-3,TGTGCCATCAGTGAGCAGGGGCTAAACACAGATACGCAGTATTTT,CAISEQGLNTDTQYF
.,TRBJ1-3,.,TRBV29-1,TGCAGCGTTGAAGAGGAGAGCTCTGGAAACACCATATATTTT,CSVEEESSGNTIYF
.,TRBJ2-6,.,TRBV27,TGTGCCAGCAGTCCGCGGCAGGGGAGGACGGGGGCCAACGTCCTGACTTTC,CASSPRQGRTGANVLTF
.,TRBJ2-3,.,TRBV9,TGTGCCAGCAGCGTACCAAGCGGCGGGGCAGATACGCAGTATTTT,CASSVPSGGADTQYF
.,TRBJ1-5,TRBD1,TRBV2,TGTGCCAGCAGCGGCGGGACAGAATCCGGAACCCACAATCAGCCCCAGCATTTT,CASSGGTESGTHNQPQHF
.,TRBJ2-1,TRBD2,TRBV7-9,TGTGCCAGCAGTCGTATCAGTCGGGCTAGCGGGTACAATGAGCAGTTCTTC,CASSRISRASGYNEQFF
.,TRBJ1-3,.,TRBV27,TGTGCCAGCAGTTTATCGAGGGCTGGAAACACCATATATTTT,CASSLSRAGNTIYF
.,TRBJ2-5,TRBD1,TRBV2,TGTGCCAGCAGCGAAATACAGGGGGCCTCGAGTAGGACCCAGTACTTC,CASSEIQGASSRTQYF
.,TRBJ2-1,TRBD2,TRBV13,TGTGCCAGCAGCACAACACTAGCGGGGGCCGTAGGTGAGCAGTTCTTC,CASSTTLAGAVGEQFF
once,TRBJ1-1,.,TRBV27,TGTGCCAGCAGTTTATCGCCAGGGGCAGGAACTGAAGCTTTCTTT,CASSLSPGAGTEAFF
.,TRBJ1-5,TRBD1,TRBV5-1,TGCGCCAGCAGTTCCGGGACAGGACCCTATAGCAATCAGCCCCAGCATTTT,CASSSGTGPYSNQPQHF
.,TRBJ1-2,.,TRBV7-9,TGTGCCACAAGAGACTTACTATATGGCTACACCTTC,CATRDLLYGYTF
.,TRBJ1-1,.,TRBV7-9,TGTGCCAGCAGGTCTCAGGGTTACACTGAAGCTTTCTTT,CASRSQGYTEAFF
.,TRBJ1-3,.,TRBV5-4,TGTGCCAGCAGAGATGGAAGGGGCTCTGGAAACACCATATATTTT,CASRDGRGSGNTIYF
.,TRBJ2-7,TRBD1,TRBV7-2,TGTGCCAGCAGACCGATGGACAGGGACGACTACGAGCAGTACTTC,CASRPMDRDDYEQYF
.,TRBJ1-5,TRBD1,TRBV7-8,TGTGCCAGCAGCTTAGAAAGGGGGCCGAGTCAGCCCCAGCATTTT,CASSLERGPSQPQHF
.,TRBJ2-3,TRBD1,TRBV7-9,TGTGCCAGCACCTCTTACGGCCAGGGGGACAGGGTAGATACGCAGTATTTT,CASTSYGQGDRVDTQYF
.,TRBJ2-3,TRBD2,TRBV19,TGTGCCAGTAGTATCAGGCTAGCGGAACTCACAGATACGCAGTATTTT,CASSIRLAELTDTQYF
.,TRBJ1-2,.,TRBV6-6,TGTGCCAGCAGTCCGATGCTTATGGGATATGGCTACACCTTC,CASSPMLMGYGYTF
.,TRBJ2-5,.,TRBV27,TGTGCCAGCAGTTATAGAGAGACCCAGTACTTC,CASSYRETQYF
.,TRBJ2-7,TRBD2,TRBV27,TGTGCCAGCAGAATACGGGGGGGATCCTACGAGCAGTACTTC,CASRIRGGSYEQYF
.,TRBJ2-5,.,TRBV9,TGTGCCAGCAGCGTAATGGATCCGGGGACCCAGTACTTC,CASSVMDPGTQYF
.,TRBJ2-3,.,TRBV27,TGTGCCAGCACCCTTTTGGCGGATTACACAGATACGCAGTATTTT,CASTLLADYTDTQYF
.,TRBJ2-1,TRBD2,TRBV13,TGTGCCAGCAGCTTCCAATTTAGCGGGAGGATCGGCGATGAGCAGTTCTTC,CASSFQFSGRIGDEQFF
once,TRBJ1-2,.,TRBV27,TGTGCCAGCAGTTTATCGGGCGGGGGGATTCAGGGCTACACCTTC,CASSLSGGGIQGYTF
.,TRBJ1-1,.,TRBV6-1,TGTGCCAGCAGCTTGACTCAGGGGGAAGCTTTCTTT,CASSLTQGEAFF
.,TRBJ1-1,.,TRBV7-6,TGTGCCAGCAGCTTAGCGTGGGGTACCATGAACACTGAAGCTTTCTTT,CASSLAWGTMNTEAFF
few,TRBJ2-5,TRBD1,TRBV11-2,TGTGCCAGCAGCTCCCGGACAGGGGTGGGCCAAGAGACCCAGTACTTC,CASSSRTGVGQETQYF
.,TRBJ2-7,TRBD1,TRBV7-2,TGTGCCAGCAGCTTAAGATGGCCAGGGGGCCTCCCCAACGAGCAGTACTTC,CASSLRWPGGLPNEQYF
.,TRBJ2-1,TRBD2,TRBV15,TGTGCCACCAGCGGGGATAGCGGGGCCAATGAGCAGTTCTTC,CATSGDSGANEQFF
.,TRBJ2-5,.,TRBV3-1,TGTGCCAGCAGCCATAGTAAAGGCGAAGACAAATTTTTCGGGACCCAGTACTTC,CASSHSKGEDKFFGTQYF
.,TRBJ1-2,.,TRBV27,TGTGCCAGCGGCGAAGACTATGGCTACACCTTC,CASGEDYGYTF
.,TRBJ2-7,.,TRBV15,TGTGCCACCAGCAGAGATTGGGGTCCCGGGAAGCGAGAGCAGTACTTC,CATSRDWGPGKREQYF
.,TRBJ1-1,TRBD1,TRBV7-9,TGTGCCAGCAGCCCCGGACAGGCATTCCCTGAAGCTTTCTTT,CASSPGQAFPEAFF
.,TRBJ2-1,TRBD2,TRBV11-2,TGTGCCAGCAGCTTAGACGGGAGGAGCTCCTACAATGAGCAGTTCTTC,CASSLDGRSSYNEQFF
.,TRBJ2-2,.,TRBV19,TGTGCCAGTAGTATCTTGGGCGGGAATGCCGGGGAGCTGTTTTTT,CASSILGGNAGELFF
once,TRBJ2-7,TRBD1,TRBV4-2,TGTGCCAGCAGACCAGTCCCGGGACAGGTTATCTTACCCCCTAGGAGCTCCTACGAGCAGTACTTC,CASRPVPGQVILPPRSSYEQYF
.,TRBJ2-7,TRBD1,TRBV20-1,TGCAGTGCTCGGGGAAGGGGGCAGTACGAGCAGTACTTC,CSARGRGQYEQYF
.,TRBJ1-1,TRBD1,TRBV5-6,TGTGCCAGCAGCTCTGACAGGGGCCATATGAACACTGAAGCTTTCTTT,CASSSDRGHMNTEAFF
once,TRBJ2-7,TRBD2,TRBV4-3,TGCGCCAGCAGCCAAGGCGAGCGGGGGTTTGTTTACGAGCAGTACTTC,CASSQGERGFVYEQYF
.,TRBJ2-7,TRBD1,TRBV3-1,TGTGCCAGCAGCCAAGCCTCCCAGACAGGGGTCAAATCCTACGAGCAGTACTTC,CASSQASQTGVKSYEQYF
.,TRBJ2-1,.,TRBV14,TGTGCCAGCAGCCAAGATGACCCAGAATACAATGAGCAGTTCTTC,CASSQDDPEYNEQFF
.,TRBJ2-7,.,TRBV11-2,TGTGCCAGCAGCTCCTCTCCCGAGCAGTACTTC,CASSSSPEQYF
.,TRBJ2-6,TRBD2,TRBV27,TGTGCCAGCAGTTTAGGACTAGCGGGGAGCTCTGGGGCCAACGTCCTGACTTTC,CASSLGLAGSSGANVLTF
.,TRBJ2-2,.,TRBV29-1,TGCAGCGTTGAAGATAGTAATGGGGAGCTGTTTTTT,CSVEDSNGELFF